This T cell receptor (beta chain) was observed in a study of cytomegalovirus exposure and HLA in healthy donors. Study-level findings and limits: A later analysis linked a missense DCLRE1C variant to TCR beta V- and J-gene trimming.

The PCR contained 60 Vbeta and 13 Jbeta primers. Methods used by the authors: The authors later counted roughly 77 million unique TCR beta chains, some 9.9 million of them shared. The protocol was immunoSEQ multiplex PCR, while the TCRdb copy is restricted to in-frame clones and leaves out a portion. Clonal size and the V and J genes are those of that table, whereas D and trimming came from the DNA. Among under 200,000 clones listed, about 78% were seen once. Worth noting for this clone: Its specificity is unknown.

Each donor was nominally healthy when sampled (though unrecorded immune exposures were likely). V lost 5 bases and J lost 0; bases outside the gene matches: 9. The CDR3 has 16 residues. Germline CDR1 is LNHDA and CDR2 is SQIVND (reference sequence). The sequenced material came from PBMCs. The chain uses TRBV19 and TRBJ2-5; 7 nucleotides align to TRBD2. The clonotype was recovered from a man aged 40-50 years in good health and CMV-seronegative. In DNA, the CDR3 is TGTGCCAGTAGTCCCCGGGACTACCCATACCAAGAGACCCAGTACTTC. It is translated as CASSPRDYPYQETQYF.